This TCR beta chain was captured by sequencing in a study of cytomegalovirus exposure and HLA in healthy donors. Study-level background: Across 300 to 400 genotyped donors, approximately 81% landed in the Caucasian-associated ancestry cluster.

Note on this clone: Its antigen remains unknown.

Findings and caveats of the study: Prediction of most subjects' HLA-A and HLA-B alleles by TCR beta sequences was reportedly accurate. The study listed 150 to 200 cytomegalovirus-associated TCR beta chains.

PCR primers comprised 60 Vbeta and 13 Jbeta primers. Repertoires were generated with immunoSEQ multiplex PCR, while TCRdb's copy carries only in-frame clones and drops some. The sample lists tens of thousands of clones; around four fifths were seen once. Participants comprised healthy donors of bone marrow. This clonotype was obtained from a woman aged 40 to 49 in good health and CMV-seronegative. The sequenced sample consisted of PBMCs.

CDR3 amino acids: CASRPSGTTNYEQYF. The CDR3 region has the DNA TGTGCCAGCAGGCCTAGCGGGACCACGAACTACGAGCAGTACTTC. The chain carries TRBV27 and TRBJ2-7; TRBD2 agrees at 9 bases. Unmatched junction bases numbered 9, after V lost 6 bases and J lost 3 bases. Germline assignment: CDR1 MNHEY and CDR2 SMNVEV (reference sequence). The CDR3 length is 15 residues.